These 3 T cell receptor beta chains were sequenced from one sample in a study of CD8+CD57+ T cells in acquired aplastic anemia. Genomic DNA served as template for TCR beta VDJ and CDR3 profiling. MiXCR, applied by TCRdb to the reads, yields one record per CDR3 protein. The data hold around 200,000 distinct CDR3 sequences, with approximately 48% observed a single time. It was patients with CD8+CD57+ cell expansion by flow cytometry who were chosen for sequencing. Sequencing input: sorted CD4+, CD8+, or CD8+CD57+ T cells (not recorded which) from PBMCs. These receptors came from a human donor with aplastic anemia.

The rearrangement links TRBV7-8 to TRBJ1-5, with D maybe TRBD1 (6 bases). Germline values: CDR1 SGHVS, CDR2 FQNEAQ. Trimming left V 6 bases short and J 4 bases short, with 10 bases between. CDR3 length: 13 amino acids. CDR3 sequence (DNA): TGTGCCAGCAGGCAGGGGACAAATCAGCCCCAGCATTTT. Protein: CASRQGTNQPQHF.

Worth noting for this clonotype: This clone may be a read error of a much larger clone one base away. The chain joins TRBV6-1 to TRBJ2-5, with D uncertain. This CDR3 is built from 14 residues. The ends were cut back, 7 bases at V and 3 bases at J, with 15 bases in the middle. The germline CDR1 and CDR2 sequences are MNHNS and SASEGT. CDR3 sequence reads: CASTAVGLKETQYF. CDR3 nucleotides: TGTGCCAGCACCGCGGTCGGGCTTAAAGAGACCCAGTACTTC.

This clonotype has ten or more counts. CDR3 region: CSAGGQGNTGELFF. CDR3 DNA sequence: TGCAGCGCTGGGGGACAGGGAAACACCGGGGAGCTGTTTTTT. The chain uses TRBV29-1 and TRBJ2-2; 9 bases are a match to TRBD1. The CDR3 runs to 14 residues. V shed 7 bases and J 2 bases; nucleotides not matched to a gene: 5. Germline V gene lookup returns CDR1 SQVTM and CDR2 ANQGSEA.